This T cell receptor (beta chain) was sequenced during a study of human T cells and chemical hapten exposure. Study summary: DPC 0.01% went on the upper back by patch test, with reading at 6 days. It was small differences in pooled library volume that mainly caused per-sample TCR yields to vary.

From the RACE reads, TCRdb called clonotypes with MiXCR, one entry per CDR3 protein. This table has about 94,000 distinct CDR3 sequences, 9.3% appearing once. V was pared by 2 bases and J by 5 bases, with 8 bases of the junction left unmatched. This CDR3 is 15 amino acids long. Germline V gene data show CDR1 as DFQATT and CDR2 as SNEGSKA (reference sequence). Time point of the sample: patch test 2, 6 weeks after DPC sensitization. Treatment defined: therapeutic diphenylcyclopropenone sensitization with weekly scalp DPC. In this sample, this clonotype turned up many times. This sequence was found in a woman aged 40-49 years with alopecia areata. Some clones in this sample may be carry-over from other donors' samples. The specimen was whole blood, collected in connection with sensitization to the hapten diphenylcyclopropenone (DPC). This chain joins TRBV20-1 and TRBJ2-5; 10 bases map to TRBD2. The CDR3 is CSARNDLAGAETQYF. CDR3 DNA sequence: TGCAGTGCTAGAAATGACCTAGCGGGAGCCGAGACCCAGTACTTC.